A selection of T cell receptor beta chains follows, all from one sample in a study of blood T cell repertoires in COVID-19. The method was immunoSEQ multiplex PCR; TCRdb's version includes in-frame clones alone and lacks a portion of them. The table has more than 100,000 clones, around three quarters seen once. Sequencing was carried out using peripheral blood. The source is a man aged 55 to 70 with active or convalescent COVID-19. Each CDR3 is given with its conserved first and last residue. Fields, in order: clone size, J gene, V gene, D gene, CDR3 DNA, CDR3 protein. A D gene is named only where the DNA matches it firmly. Size tells how often a clone was seen (once, few, many) or the class of an expanded clone, and some rows leave it out.

few | TRBJ1-1 | TRBV6-5 | TRBD1 | TGTGCCAGCAGCACTACAGGGGGCGCGGCTGAAGCTTTCTTT | CASSTTGGAAEAFF
. | TRBJ2-2 | TRBV19 | TRBD1 | TGTGCCAGTAGTATCCTGGGACAGGGGGCCGGCGGGGAGCTGTTTTTT | CASSILGQGAGGELFF
. | TRBJ2-1 | TRBV2 | TRBD2 | TGTGCCAGCAGAGGAAGAGGCGGGAGGACCTACAATGAGCAGTTCTTC | CASRGRGGRTYNEQFF
few | TRBJ2-3 | TRBV7-2 | . | TGTGCCAGCAGCGCTAGCATCCTTTATCCGCAGTATTTT | CASSASILYPQYF
few | TRBJ1-3 | TRBV28 | . | TGTGCCAGCAGTCGACAGGATGGAAACACCATATATTTT | CASSRQDGNTIYF
. | TRBJ2-5 | TRBV11-2 | TRBD1 | TGTGCCAGCAGCTCCGGACAGGGGGGCCAAGAGACCCAGTACTTC | CASSSGQGGQETQYF
. | TRBJ1-1 | TRBV6-2/TRBV6-3 | . | TGTGCCAGCAGTTACTCGGGTGTCAGGGCGAACACTGAAGCTTTCTTT | CASSYSGVRANTEAFF
. | TRBJ2-1 | TRBV5-1 | . | TGCGCCAGCAGCTTGGGCCGAGGCGGCTACTCCTACAATGAGCAGTTCTTC | CASSLGRGGYSYNEQFF
. | TRBJ1-3 | TRBV7-9 | . | TGTGCCAGCAGCCGACAGCTCCAGGGCTCTGGAAACACCATATATTTT | CASSRQLQGSGNTIYF
few | TRBJ2-3 | TRBV7-9 | TRBD1 | TGTGCCAGCAGCTCCCGGGACAGGGCGACAGATACGCAGTATTTT | CASSSRDRATDTQYF
. | TRBJ1-5 | TRBV18 | TRBD1 | TGTGCCAGCTCGCCGACAGGGAGTCAGCCCCAGCATTTT | CASSPTGSQPQHF
. | TRBJ2-7 | TRBV2 | TRBD1 | TGTGCCAGCAGTGCCATGGACAGGGCCCTGGGGGGGCAGTACTTC | CASSAMDRALGGQYF
. | TRBJ2-3 | TRBV2 | . | TGTGCCAGCACCCTAGGAGGCGCTAGCGGCACAGATACGCAGTATTTT | CASTLGGASGTDTQYF
. | TRBJ2-5 | TRBV12-3/TRBV12-4 | . | TGTGCCAGCAGTCGACAGACTCAAGAGACCCAGTACTTC | CASSRQTQETQYF
. | TRBJ2-3 | TRBV10-3 | TRBD2 | TGTGCCACCCGACTAGCGGGAGGGAACGCAGATACGCAGTATTTT | CATRLAGGNADTQYF
. | TRBJ2-1 | TRBV18 | TRBD2 | TGTGCCAGCTCCCCCCTGACGGGCGGGAGGACCTACAATGAGCAGTTCTTC | CASSPLTGGRTYNEQFF
. | TRBJ2-7 | TRBV9 | . | TGTGCCAGCAGTTTTGGCGGGGTAGGTTCCTACGAGCAGTACTTC | CASSFGGVGSYEQYF
. | TRBJ2-7 | TRBV9 | TRBD1 | TGTGCCAGCAGCGTAGCCCCCAGGGGGAACGAGCAGTACTTC | CASSVAPRGNEQYF
once | TRBJ2-5 | TRBV19 | TRBD2 | TGTGCCAGTAGTTCCCCCCCTCCGGCTAGCGGGACAGAGACCCAGTACTTC | CASSSPPPASGTETQYF
. | TRBJ2-7 | TRBV3-1/TRBV3-2 | TRBD2 | TGTGCCAGCAGCACAGCGGGAGGGCCCTACGAGCAGTACTTC | CASSTAGGPYEQYF
. | TRBJ1-1 | TRBV11-2 | TRBD1 | TGTGCCAGCAGCTCGGTCCGGACAGGATGGGGTAGGAACACTGAAGCTTTCTTT | CASSSVRTGWGRNTEAFF
. | TRBJ1-3 | TRBV24-1 | . | TGTGCCACCAGTGGTTCCGCTGGAAACACCATATATTTT | CATSGSAGNTIYF
. | TRBJ2-1 | TRBV10-2 | . | TGCGCCAGCAAAGATGGAGGGAGAGGTTTGAATGAGCAGTTCTTC | CASKDGGRGLNEQFF
few | TRBJ2-5 | TRBV14 | . | TGTGCCAGCAGCCAAGATTTCGGGGAGGTCGGAGAGACCCAGTACTTC | CASSQDFGEVGETQYF
few | TRBJ2-1 | TRBV4-1 | . | TGCGCCAGCAGCCCTAGAGACGGCCAGGGTGAGCAGTTCTTC | CASSPRDGQGEQFF
once | TRBJ2-5 | TRBV7-6 | TRBD1 | TGTGCCAGCAACGGCGGGACAGGGCTCCAAGAGACCCAGTACTTC | CASNGGTGLQETQYF
. | TRBJ1-4 | TRBV6-5 | . | TGTGCCAGCAACCAGGGGAGGGAAAATGAAAAACTGTTTTTT | CASNQGRENEKLFF
. | TRBJ2-1 | TRBV5-1 | . | TGCGCCAGCAGTTACAGGGATGGGTCCTACAATGAGCAGTTCTTC | CASSYRDGSYNEQFF
. | TRBJ2-7 | TRBV10-3 | . | TGTGCCACCTCTCGTGGGCCCGTGTACGAGCAGTACTTC | CATSRGPVYEQYF
. | TRBJ2-3 | TRBV3-1/TRBV3-2 | . | TGTGCCAGCAGCCCCCGAGTTAGTTCCACAGATACGCAGTATTTT | CASSPRVSSTDTQYF
once | TRBJ1-5 | TRBV28 | . | TGTGCCAGCAGTTTAGATGTGTACTATAGCAATCAGCCCCAGCATTTT | CASSLDVYYSNQPQHF
. | TRBJ2-5 | TRBV5-1 | TRBD1 | TGCGCCAGCAGCTCACAGGGGGCCGAGGAGACCCAGTACTTC | CASSSQGAEETQYF
. | TRBJ2-1 | TRBV25-1 | . | TGTGCCAGCAGGGGGGACTTTAGCTCCTACAATGAGCAGTTCTTC | CASRGDFSSYNEQFF
. | TRBJ1-5 | TRBV18 | TRBD1 | TGTGCCAGCTCACCTTCAGGGGGGATCGGCAATCAGCCCCAGCATTTT | CASSPSGGIGNQPQHF
. | TRBJ2-3 | TRBV29-1 | TRBD2 | TGCAGCGTCGCTAGCGGGAGAAGTGGGGATACGCAGTATTTT | CSVASGRSGDTQYF
few | TRBJ1-4 | TRBV6-5 | . | TGTGCCAGCAGTTACCTTTCTACAACTAATGAAAAACTGTTTTTT | CASSYLSTTNEKLFF
. | TRBJ1-5 | TRBV27 | . | TGTGCCAGCAGACGGGCAGGGGATAGCAATCAGCCCCAGCATTTT | CASRRAGDSNQPQHF
. | TRBJ2-6 | TRBV2 | . | TGTGCCAGTGGGGGCGGCCCTACTGGGGCCAACGTCCTGACTTTC | CASGGGPTGANVLTF
once | TRBJ1-1 | TRBV27 | . | TGTGCCAGCAGTTTGTTGATTGGGGGGGGTGAGAACACTGAAGCTTTCTTT | CASSLLIGGGENTEAFF
. | TRBJ2-7 | TRBV29-1 | . | TGCAGCGTTGAAGGCGGCGGCTCCTACGAGCAGTACTTC | CSVEGGGSYEQYF
. | TRBJ2-7 | TRBV15 | TRBD1 | TGTGCCACCAGCCGACCCGGACAGGGGAGCCACGAGCAGTACTTC | CATSRPGQGSHEQYF
. | TRBJ2-1 | TRBV11-3 | TRBD2 | TGTGCCAGCAGCTTAGAGGGTAGCGGGAGGGACAATGAGCAGTTCTTC | CASSLEGSGRDNEQFF
. | TRBJ2-3 | TRBV7-9 | TRBD2 | TGTGCCAGCAGCTTGCGGGGGAGCACAGATACGCAGTATTTT | CASSLRGSTDTQYF